Each of the 32 T cell receptor beta chains below was sequenced from the same sample in a study of blood T cell repertoires in COVID-19. The table came from immunoSEQ multiplex PCR; TCRdb's copy has only in-frame clones and leaves some out. The data hold fewer than 150,000 clones, with around 78% observed a single time. The specimen was peripheral blood. The receptor source for this set is a human donor in a cohort sampled during active COVID-19.

The chain uses TRBV19 and TRBJ2-2; possible D gene TRBD1, 5 bases. V was pared by 2 bases and J by 3 bases, with 19 bases between. The CDR3 is 18 residues long. The germline V gene has CDR1 LNHDA and CDR2 SQIVND (reference sequence). CDR3 coding DNA: TGTGCCAGTAGTATAATCGTCGAAGGGGCCGACTACACCGGGGAGCTGTTTTTT. It yields the protein CASSIIVEGADYTGELFF.

The chain links TRBV6-5 to TRBJ1-2; D not resolved. Germline V CDR1 and CDR2: MNHEY, SVGAGI. The germline V and J ends were trimmed by 4 bases and 3 bases, with 12 bases remaining between them. This CDR3 is built from 14 residues. The CDR3 bases are TGTGCCAGCAGTTCTGGGTTGAGCGACTATGGCTACACCTTC. Its translation: CASSSGLSDYGYTF.

This chain connects TRBV5-1 to TRBJ1-3; D is perhaps TRBD1 (5 bases). This CDR3 spans 14 amino acids. The V end lost 4 bases, the J end lost 4 bases, and 12 bases lay between the germline ends. Germline loops: CDR1 SGHRS, CDR2 YFSETQ. The CDR3 loop reads CASSLGPGGNTIYF. The CDR3 region has the DNA TGCGCCAGCAGCCTGGGACCGGGGGGAAACACCATATATTTT.

V is TRBV12-1 and J is TRBJ2-5; TRBD2 was called by the table and not checked on the DNA. TRBV12-1 is assigned pseudogene status. The CDR3 extends over 18 amino acids. The CDR3 DNA reads as TGTGCCAGCAGCTTTGCGCCTAGCGGGGGCAGCCGGTTGGGGACCCAGTACTTC. Residues: CASSFAPSGGSRLGTQYF.

The gene calls are TRBV11-1 and TRBJ2-7; a weak D match, TRBD1 (6 bases). Deletions cut 4 bases from V and 7 bases from J, with 17 bases between. The CDR3 spans 14 residues. The germline CDR1 and CDR2 sequences are SGHAT and FQDESV (reference sequence). CDR3 DNA: TGTGCCAGCAGCTCCACAGGGAACTCTAGAGAGCAGTACTTC. Its translation is CASSSTGNSREQYF.

The rearrangement links TRBV30 to TRBJ1-5, with 8 bases lining up with TRBD1. The V gene end was trimmed by 4 bases and the J gene end by 0 bases; junction bases not matched to a gene: 14. The length of the CDR3 is 18 residues. From germline, CDR1 is GTSNPN and CDR2 SVGIG (reference sequence). The CDR3 DNA sequence: TGTGCCTGGACCCTTAGGACAGGGCCGAGATATAGCAATCAGCCCCAGCATTTT. Protein sequence: CAWTLRTGPRYSNQPQHF.

The chain couples TRBV10-3 to TRBJ2-5; D might be TRBD2 (6 bases). Trimming took 0 bases from V and 2 from J, leaving 10 bases between them. Per the germline V gene, CDR1 is ENHRY and CDR2 is SYGVKD. The CDR3 is 15 residues long. The CDR3 DNA reads TGTGCCATCAGTGAGTCGGATAGCGGACAAGAGACCCAGTACTTC. This codes for CAISESDSGQETQYF.

The chain links TRBV7-9 to TRBJ2-7; D perhaps matches TRBD1 (6 bases). Trimming left V 5 bases short and J 0 bases short, with 8 bases between. CDR1 SEHNR and CDR2 FQNEAQ come from the germline V gene (reference sequence). This CDR3 comprises 13 residues. The CDR3 loop is CASSPGDSYEQYF. The CDR3 nucleotides read TGTGCCAGCAGCCCAGGGGACTCCTACGAGCAGTACTTC. Together with reference TRBV7-9 and TRBJ2-7, the CDR3 gives the full variable domain: DTGVSQNPRHKITKRGQNVTFRCDPISEHNRLYWYRQTLGQGPEFLTYFQNEAQLEKSRLLSDRFSAERPKGSFSTLEIQRTEQGDSAMYLCASSPGDSYEQYFGPGTRLTVT.

This chain links TRBV4-1 with TRBJ1-1; D perhaps matches TRBD1 (5 bases). Germline V CDR1 and CDR2: MGHRA, YSYEKL. Trimming cost V 1 base and J 5 bases, with 17 bases left between them. CDR3 size: 16 residues. The CDR3 loop is CASSQGGVPFGTEAFF. The CDR3 coding sequence is TGCGCCAGCAGCCAAGGGGGGGTTCCCTTTGGGACTGAAGCTTTCTTT.

The rearrangement joins TRBV28 to TRBJ2-1, with 7 bases matching TRBD2. V shed 6 bases, J shed 12 bases, and the junction held 11 bases outside the gene matches. Germline CDR1 is MDHEN and CDR2 is SYDVKM. The CDR3 is 13 amino acids. The CDR3 loop is CASRRQAGMVQFF. Written as DNA, the CDR3 is TGTGCCAGCAGACGGCAAGCGGGGATGGTGCAGTTCTTC.

This chain connects TRBV19 to TRBJ2-6, with 10 bases identical to TRBD1. This CDR3 contains 16 residues. J was trimmed by 2 bases and V by 3 bases; bases with no gene match: 1. CDR1 is LNHDA, CDR2 SQIVND, per germline (reference sequence). The CDR3 here is CASSIGTGAGANVLTF. Here the CDR3 DNA reads TGTGCCAGTAGTATTGGGACAGGGGCTGGGGCCAACGTCCTGACTTTC.

The rearrangement links TRBV2 to TRBJ1-6; a possible D gene is TRBD1 (6 bases). The germline V and J ends were trimmed by 7 bases and 8 bases, with 18 bases remaining between them. The CDR3 consists of 15 residues. Germline CDR1 and CDR2: SNHLY and FYNNEI. The CDR3 nucleotides are TGTGCCAGCACCTTAGTCGGTACAGGGCATTCACCCCTCCACTTT. Amino acids: CASTLVGTGHSPLHF.

This chain links TRBV9 with TRBJ1-1; the D is unclear. Germline loops: CDR1 SGDLS, CDR2 YYNGEE. Trimming stripped 0 bases from V and 5 bases from J, with 8 bases between. The CDR3 has 13 amino acids. The CDR3 reads CASSVAGDTEAFF. DNA for the CDR3: TGTGCCAGCAGCGTAGCGGGTGATACTGAAGCTTTCTTT.

The J gene is TRBJ2-7, the V gene TRBV19; 10 bases are a match to TRBD1. The CDR3 covers 13 residues. Germline V gene sequence: CDR1 LNHDA, CDR2 SQIVND (reference sequence). V was clipped by 5 bases and J by 3 bases; unmatched bases: 1. In DNA, the CDR3 is TGTGCCAGTAGTTGGACAGGGGGCTACGAGCAGTACTTC. This codes for CASSWTGGYEQYF.

The rearrangement uses TRBV4-1 and TRBJ2-3; perhaps TRBD2 as D (8 bases). The CDR3 consists of 18 residues. The germline V gene encodes CDR1 MGHRA and CDR2 YSYEKL. V was clipped by 0 bases and J by 2 bases, with 18 bases between them. The CDR3 sequence is CASSQDGGGGGITDTQYF. CDR3 nucleotide sequence: TGCGCCAGCAGCCAAGATGGAGGGGGCGGGGGGATCACAGATACGCAGTATTTT.

In DNA form, the CDR3 reads TGTGCCAGCAGTTTTCCAGGGCGCTCACCCCTCCACTTT. This sequence encodes CASSFPGRSPLHF. This chain joins TRBV28 and TRBJ1-6, with D perhaps matching TRBD1 (5 bases). CDR1 MDHEN and CDR2 SYDVKM come from the germline V gene. V gave up 3 bases and J gave up 10 bases, with 10 bases separating them. The CDR3 is 13 residues long.

This chain's CDR3 is CASSDLAGPTDTQYF. CDR3 sequence (DNA): TGCGCCAGCAGTGACCTAGCGGGTCCCACAGATACGCAGTATTTT. The J gene is TRBJ2-3, the V gene TRBV10-2, with 8 bases matching TRBD2. CDR1 is WSHSY and CDR2 is SAAADI in the germline V gene. The CDR3 is 15 amino acids. J gave up 2 bases and V 3 bases, and 4 bases lay outside the gene matches.

The chain has TRBV6-5 and TRBJ1-2; D not resolved. The CDR3 is 13 amino acids. Germline V gives CDR1 MNHEY, CDR2 SVGAGI. V lost 0 bases and J 10 bases, leaving 12 bases between the germline ends. The CDR3 region is CASSYSKREAYTF. The CDR3 nucleotides read TGTGCCAGCAGTTACTCGAAAAGGGAGGCCTACACCTTC.

The V gene is TRBV28, the J gene TRBJ1-5; no clear D gene. With 7 bases removed from V and 7 bases from J, the gap between germline ends came to 14 bases. Looked up from germline, CDR1 is MDHEN and CDR2 is SYDVKM. The CDR3 runs to 13 residues. The CDR3 loop is CASTAGEWQPQHF. CDR3 DNA sequence: TGTGCCAGCACCGCGGGAGAATGGCAGCCCCAGCATTTT.

V usage is TRBV2 and J usage is TRBJ1-2; D gene uncertain. In germline, CDR1 is SNHLY, CDR2 FYNNEI. The germline V and J ends were trimmed by 8 bases and 2 bases, with 12 bases remaining between them. CDR3 length equals 13 residues. CDR3 region: CASLRDGNYGYTF. CDR3 DNA sequence: TGTGCCAGCCTTCGTGACGGGAACTATGGCTACACCTTC.

V is TRBV5-1 and J is TRBJ1-2; possibly TRBD1 for D (5 bases). The germline gives CDR1 SGHRS, CDR2 YFSETQ. With 0 bases removed from V and 3 bases from J, the gap between germline ends came to 12 bases. This CDR3 is built from 15 residues. CDR3 sequence: CASSLAGGLDYGYTF. CDR3 bases: TGCGCCAGCAGCTTGGCTGGGGGGTTGGACTATGGCTACACCTTC.

CDR3 region: CASSHAAGTGAGYTF. As DNA, the CDR3 is TGTGCCAGCAGCCATGCCGCCGGGACAGGGGCCGGCTACACCTTC. The rearrangement links TRBV3-1 (or the pseudogene TRBV3-2) to TRBJ1-2; 10 bases are shared with TRBD1. V lost 3 bases and J lost 8; bases outside the gene matches: 9. The V gene's germline CDR1 is LGHDT and CDR2 YNNKEL (reference sequence). The CDR3 is 15 residues long.

V gene TRBV3-1 (or the pseudogene TRBV3-2) combines with J gene TRBJ2-2; D gene uncertain. The V and J ends lost 0 bases and 5 bases respectively, with 16 bases between them. Germline V gene data show CDR1 as LGHDT and CDR2 as YNNKEL (reference sequence). The CDR3 covers 17 residues. DNA for the CDR3: TGTGCCAGCAGCCAAGATAACGACGCCAGGCGAACCGGGGAGCTGTTTTTT. Protein sequence: CASSQDNDARRTGELFF.

The chain is built from TRBV7-9 and TRBJ2-4; possible D gene TRBD2, 6 bases. V was shortened by 6 bases and J by 0 bases, with 12 bases between the two germline ends. The CDR3 runs to 15 residues. Germline V gene sequence: CDR1 SEHNR, CDR2 FQNEAQ (reference sequence). As DNA, the CDR3 is TGTGCCAGCAGTATGCCGGGACTAGCCAAAAACATTCAGTACTTC. Translation gives CASSMPGLAKNIQYF.

The CDR3 sequence: CASSFFDRVWTEAFF. The CDR3 DNA reads as TGTGCCAGCAGTTTTTTCGACAGGGTTTGGACTGAAGCTTTCTTT. V usage is TRBV28 and J usage is TRBJ1-1; 7 bases match TRBD1. This CDR3 is 15 amino acids long. The V segment lost 3 bases and the J segment 5 bases; nucleotides outside the gene matches: 9. Germline V CDR1 and CDR2: MDHEN, SYDVKM.

The J gene is TRBJ1-1, the V gene TRBV5-1; no reliable D call. V lost 6 bases to trimming and J lost 6 bases, with 15 bases between them. Germline CDR1 is SGHRS and CDR2 is YFSETQ. The CDR3 consists of 13 residues. The CDR3 sequence is CASTFRSQAEAFF. The CDR3 DNA reads as TGCGCCAGCACCTTCCGAAGCCAGGCTGAAGCTTTCTTT.

J is TRBJ1-1 and V is TRBV11-1; D may be TRBD1 (6 bases). V lost 7 bases and J lost 7, with 19 bases in between. The CDR3 is made up of 14 amino acids. Germline CDR1 SGHAT, CDR2 FQDESV (reference sequence). The CDR3 region is CASTPNRELSEAFF. CDR3 nucleotide sequence: TGTGCCAGCACCCCCAACAGGGAATTAAGTGAAGCTTTCTTT.

The V gene is TRBV5-5, the J gene TRBJ2-7; D is uncertain. There are 15 residues in the CDR3. V was pared by 1 base and J by 0 bases, with 11 bases between. Germline V gene sequence: CDR1 SGHKS, CDR2 YYEKEE (reference sequence). The DNA for the CDR3 is TGTGCCAGCAGCTTGATTGGTTATAGCTCCTACGAGCAGTACTTC. It translates to CASSLIGYSSYEQYF.

This clone was seen ten or more times. The V and J genes are TRBV24-1 and TRBJ2-7; TRBD2 might be the D (6 bases). The CDR3 contains 13 residues. Trimming removed 4 bases from V and 4 bases from J, with 10 bases in between. Germline-derived CDR1 and CDR2 are KGHDR and SFDVKD. This CDR3 is CATSEPGGYEQYF. The CDR3 DNA follows: TGTGCCACCAGTGAGCCAGGAGGGTACGAGCAGTACTTC.

The chain couples TRBV7-2 to TRBJ1-3, with 9 bases fitting TRBD1. The ends lost 2 bases at V and 5 bases at J; junction bases unmatched: 7. The CDR3 extends over 16 amino acids. Germline CDR1 SGHTA, CDR2 FQGNSA. The CDR3: CASSLRGTGYRNTIYF. The CDR3 bases are TGTGCCAGCAGCTTAAGGGGGACAGGGTATCGAAACACCATATATTTT.

The rearrangement uses TRBV4-1 and TRBJ1-6; D not certain. CDR1 and CDR2 from the germline V gene are MGHRA and YSYEKL. The CDR3 runs 15 residues. Between the trimmed V and J ends, which lost 1 base and 2 bases, there was a span of 6 bases. CDR3 residues: CASSQVLAYNSPLHF. CDR3 in DNA: TGCGCCAGCAGCCAAGTGCTAGCCTATAATTCACCCCTCCACTTT.

The V gene is TRBV6-5, the J gene TRBJ1-1; possibly TRBD1 for D (5 bases). Trimming took 2 bases from V and 1 from J, leaving 8 bases between them. CDR3 length: 14 residues. Germline V CDR1 and CDR2: MNHEY, SVGAGI. The CDR3 DNA reads as TGTGCCAGCAGTTACACAGGACCGAACACTGAAGCTTTCTTT. Its translation: CASSYTGPNTEAFF.